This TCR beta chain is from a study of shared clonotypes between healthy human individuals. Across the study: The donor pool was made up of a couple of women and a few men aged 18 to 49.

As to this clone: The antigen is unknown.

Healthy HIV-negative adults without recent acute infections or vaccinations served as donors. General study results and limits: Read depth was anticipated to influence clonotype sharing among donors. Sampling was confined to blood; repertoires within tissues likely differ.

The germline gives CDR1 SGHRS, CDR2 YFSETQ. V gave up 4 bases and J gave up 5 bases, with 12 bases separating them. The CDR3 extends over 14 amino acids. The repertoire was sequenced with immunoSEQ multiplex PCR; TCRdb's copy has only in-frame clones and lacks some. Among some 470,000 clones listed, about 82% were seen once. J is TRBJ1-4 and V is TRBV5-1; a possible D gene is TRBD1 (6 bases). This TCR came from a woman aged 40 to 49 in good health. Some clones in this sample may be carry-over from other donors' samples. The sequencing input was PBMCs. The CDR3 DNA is TGCGCCAGCAGCCCGGGACACCAAAATGAAAAACTGTTTTTT. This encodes CASSPGHQNEKLFF. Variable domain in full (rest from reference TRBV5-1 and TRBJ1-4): KAGVTQTPRYLIKTRGQQVTLSCSPISGHRSVSWYQQTPGQGLQFLFEYFSETQRNKGNFPGRFSGRQFSNSRSEMNVSTLELGDSALYLCASSPGHQNEKLFFGSGTQLSVL.